The 2 T cell receptor beta chains presented below share a single source sample, sequenced in a study of blood T cell repertoires in COVID-19 (dated by TCRdb to about 2020). Library creation used the immunoSEQ multiplex PCR assay. TCRdb provides this immuneACCESS table in a form limited to in-frame rearrangements. Some clones are lacking; in checked studies, under half of them reflect an unresolved V gene, and why the rest are absent is not known. This sample lists about 180,000 clones; more than 70% were detected once. Around a sixth of the sample is in the top ten clones. The sequencing input was peripheral blood. The receptors stem from a person between 65 and 79 years old with COVID-19, enrolled during active disease.

The chain combines TRBV9 with TRBJ1-1; D gene unclear. There are 14 residues in the CDR3. The germline V gene encodes CDR1 SGDLS and CDR2 YYNGEE. Trimming left V 0 bases short and J 1 base short, with 7 bases between. In DNA form, the CDR3 reads TGTGCCAGCAGCGTAGGAAGGAGGAACACTGAAGCTTTCTTT. Its translation: CASSVGRRNTEAFF.

The chain links TRBV3-1 (or the pseudogene TRBV3-2) to TRBJ1-1; TRBD1 might be the D (5 bases). The CDR3 consists of 16 residues. Germline lookup yields CDR1 LGHDT and CDR2 YNNKEL (reference sequence). The V end was cut by 0 bases, the J end by 6 bases, with 17 bases between. CDR3 residues: CASSQDFRRGVAEAFF. The DNA of the CDR3 is TGTGCCAGCAGCCAAGATTTTCGTAGGGGTGTCGCTGAAGCTTTCTTT.